The 7 T cell receptor beta chains below come from one sample, sequenced in a study of synovial regulatory T cells in juvenile arthritis. The assay was immunoSEQ multiplex PCR, and TCRdb's table has in-frame clones only and misses some. The sample's table shows about 10,000 clones. The sequencing sample was made of Treg cells from blood. The subset: remaining (HLA-DR-negative) circulating blood Treg cells. These receptors were taken from a donor between 2 and 29 years old with juvenile idiopathic arthritis.

The rearrangement links TRBV10-1 to TRBJ2-7; the TCRdb D gene call, TRBD2, has no DNA to confirm it. Germline lookup yields CDR1 WNHNN and CDR2 SYGVQD (reference sequence). The CDR3 has 14 amino acids. Nucleotide data are not available. The CDR3 sequence is CASSETGGSYEQYF.

The chain is built from TRBV6-1 and TRBJ2-3; the TCRdb call, TRBD1, lacks DNA for checking. CDR1 and CDR2 from the germline V gene are MNHNS and SASEGT. The CDR3 runs 16 residues. DNA is not on record. This CDR3 is CASSEWWDRVGDTQYF.

The chain uses TRBV11-3 and TRBJ1-1; no DNA is available, so the TRBD1 call from TCRdb remains unchecked. This CDR3 contains 13 residues. Only the protein sequence is given. Germline V lookup: CDR1 SGHNT, CDR2 YENEEA. The CDR3 sequence: CASSLDQNTEAFF.

The chain employs TRBV5-6 and TRBJ2-7; TCRdb proposes TRBD2, but this gene call is untestable without DNA. The CDR3 has 14 residues. The entry carries no DNA sequence. Per the germline V gene, CDR1 is SGHDT and CDR2 is YYEEEE. CDR3 residues: CASSLLAGVHEQYF.

The V gene is TRBV10-3, the J gene TRBJ1-5. Germline-derived CDR1 and CDR2 are ENHRY and SYGVKD. The CDR3 covers 15 residues. Only the protein sequence is given. CDR3 residues: CAISERGASNQPQHF.

This rearrangement joins TRBV7-2 to TRBJ2-1; the D call from TCRdb, TRBD2, cannot be confirmed without DNA. The V gene's germline CDR1 is SGHTA and CDR2 FQGNSA. The CDR3 contains 11 residues. The entry carries no DNA sequence. CDR3 residues: CASSSGNEQFF.

This CDR3 is CSASRTGGRFF. The chain uses TRBV20-1 and TRBJ2-1; TCRdb indicates TRBD2, and absent DNA this call remains unverified. This CDR3 spans 11 amino acids. DNA is not on record. Germline lookup yields CDR1 DFQATT and CDR2 SNEGSKA (reference sequence).